The 17 T cell receptor beta chains below all came from one sample that was sequenced in a study of beta chain features in type 1 diabetes (dated 2018 in TCRdb). The library was made by the immunoSEQ multiplex PCR assay. All of the isolated RNA was reverse transcribed with the High Capacity cDNA Reverse Transcription Kit, so expressed TCRB transcripts were sequenced. TCRdb provides this immuneACCESS table in a form limited to in-frame rearrangements. Some clones are lacking; in checked studies, under half of them reflect an unresolved V gene, and why the rest are absent is not known. The sample table contains 400,000 to 550,000 clones; only one count was recorded for around 10% of them. The ten largest clones capture roughly 0.046% of the sample. Sequenced input: naive CD4+ T cells from blood. The cell subset or site label, as the study defines it: true naive CD4+ T cells. The receptors originated from a young woman in good health.

V gene TRBV11-2 combines with J gene TRBJ2-3; 7 positions match TRBD2. Trimming at V came to 6 bases and at J to 3 bases, leaving 6 bases not matched to a gene. The germline gives CDR1 SGHAT, CDR2 FQNNGV. The length of the CDR3 is 14 residues. The CDR3 sequence is CASRRSGLTDTQYF. The CDR3 bases are TGTGCCAGCAGGCGATCGGGACTAACAGATACGCAGTATTTT.

This clone was seen a handful of times. The V and J genes are TRBV5-4 and TRBJ2-6; D remains ambiguous. CDR1 and CDR2 (germline): SGHNT, YYREEE (reference sequence). Trimming took 0 bases from V and 0 from J, leaving 7 bases between them. The CDR3 has 16 residues. As DNA, the CDR3 is TGTGCCAGCAGCTTGGGACATTTCTCTGGGGCCAACGTCCTGACTTTC. The encoded protein is CASSLGHFSGANVLTF.

This clone has only a few counts. The genes are TRBV19 and TRBJ2-5, with 8 nucleotides matching TRBD2. V lost 5 bases and J lost 5; bases outside the gene matches: 7. Germline V gene data show CDR1 as LNHDA and CDR2 as SQIVND (reference sequence). The CDR3 covers 14 residues. The CDR3: CASSPGGAYETQYF. The CDR3 DNA follows: TGTGCCAGTAGTCCCGGGGGGGCCTATGAGACCCAGTACTTC. Full variable domain (outside the CDR3, taken from reference TRBV19 and TRBJ2-5): DGGITQSPKYLFRKEGQNVTLSCEQNLNHDAMYWYRQDPGQGLRLIYYSQIVNDFQKGDIAEGYSVSREKKESFPLTVTSAQKNPTAFYLCASSPGGAYETQYFGPGTRLLVL.

A few counts support this clone. Additional DNA sequences in this sample encode the identical CDR3. V and J are TRBV9 and TRBJ1-1; D uncertain. Trimming removed 0 bases at V and 1 base at J, with 4 bases between. CDR1 and CDR2 (germline): SGDLS, YYNGEE. This CDR3 is 13 amino acids long. CDR3 coding DNA: TGTGCCAGCAGCGTAGCGCCGAACACTGAAGCTTTCTTT. It translates to CASSVAPNTEAFF.

The sample holds a few counts of this clone. The rearrangement links TRBV7-6 to TRBJ2-2; unclear D gene. The germline gives CDR1 SGHVS, CDR2 FNYEAQ. This CDR3 spans 16 amino acids. V lost 5 bases and J 0 bases, leaving 13 bases between the germline ends. This CDR3 is CASSLRPTSNTGELFF. The CDR3 nucleotides read TGTGCCAGCAGCCTACGTCCTACCTCGAACACCGGGGAGCTGTTTTTT.

The sample holds a few counts of this clone. The V and J genes are TRBV20-1 and TRBJ2-1, with no clear D. The germline V gene has CDR1 DFQATT and CDR2 SNEGSKA (reference sequence). V lost 1 base to trimming and J lost 10 bases, with 8 bases between them. CDR3 length: 11 amino acids. CDR3 loop: CSARAAVEQFF. As DNA, the CDR3 is TGCAGTGCTAGAGCGGCAGTCGAGCAGTTCTTC.

Note on this clone: A much larger clonotype is one base distant, so this may be a read error. The chain has TRBV6-6 and TRBJ2-1; D is unresolved. V was pared by 6 bases and J by 2 bases, with 2 bases between. Germline CDR1 and CDR2: MNHNY and SVGAGI (reference sequence). The CDR3 consists of 11 residues. The DNA for the CDR3 is TGTGCCAGCAGCACCTACAATGAGCAGTTCTTC. Translated, it gives CASSTYNEQFF.

The rearrangement links TRBV29-1 to TRBJ2-7; D not resolved. The ends were cut back, 7 bases at V and 0 bases at J, with 7 bases in the middle. The CDR3 sequence is 11 residues long. CDR1 SQVTM and CDR2 ANQGSEA come from the germline V gene. This CDR3 reads CSARGSYEQYF. CDR3 nucleotide sequence: TGCAGCGCCCGAGGCTCCTACGAGCAGTACTTC.

The chain recombines TRBV2 with TRBJ1-1; perhaps TRBD1 as D (5 bases). The CDR3 is 14 residues long. CDR1 and CDR2 from the germline V gene are SNHLY and FYNNEI. Trimming took 3 bases from V and 3 from J, leaving 11 bases between them. CDR3 nucleotide sequence: TGTGCCAGCAGTGATCTTGGGGGGTACACTGAAGCTTTCTTT. This sequence encodes CASSDLGGYTEAFF.

The V gene is TRBV15, the J gene TRBJ2-3; D gene uncertain. Germline-derived CDR1 and CDR2 are LNHNV and YYDKDF (reference sequence). The CDR3 totals 15 residues. Trimming shortened V by 1 base and J by 6 bases, and 14 bases separated the two germline ends. Here the CDR3 reads CATSRASVRWDTQYF. CDR3 nucleotide sequence: TGTGCCACCAGCAGAGCGTCGGTCAGATGGGATACGCAGTATTTT.

The chain is built from TRBV27 and TRBJ2-1, with D tentatively TRBD1 (5 bases). CDR3 size: 15 residues. Germline-derived CDR1 and CDR2 are MNHEY and SMNVEV (reference sequence). The V end was cut by 8 bases, the J end by 2 bases, with 16 bases between. CDR3: CASWPLSTAYNEQFF. For the CDR3, the DNA is TGTGCCAGCTGGCCTTTATCGACAGCCTACAATGAGCAGTTCTTC.

This clone was seen more than once but under ten times. The V call is TRBV5-1, the J call TRBJ2-3; 7 nucleotides align to TRBD1. The trim removed 3 bases at V and 0 bases at J, leaving 10 bases unmatched. The CDR3 totals 17 residues. CDR1 SGHRS and CDR2 YFSETQ come from the germline V gene. This chain's CDR3 is CASSSLRQGSSTDTQYF. CDR3 DNA: TGCGCCAGCAGCTCTCTAAGACAGGGCTCTAGCACAGATACGCAGTATTTT. The full variable domain, with the rest looked up from reference TRBV5-1 and TRBJ2-3, is KAGVTQTPRYLIKTRGQQVTLSCSPISGHRSVSWYQQTPGQGLQFLFEYFSETQRNKGNFPGRFSGRQFSNSRSEMNVSTLELGDSALYLCASSSLRQGSSTDTQYFGPGTRLTVL.

The sample holds a few counts of this clone. This chain links TRBV5-1 with TRBJ2-3, with unresolved D. Germline loops: CDR1 SGHRS, CDR2 YFSETQ. The CDR3 is 13 residues long. The V end lost 4 bases, the J end lost 0 bases, and 6 bases lay between the germline ends. Here the CDR3 reads CASSRTSTDTQYF. Written as DNA, the CDR3 is TGCGCCAGCAGCCGTACTAGCACAGATACGCAGTATTTT.

A note on this clone: Within the sample, other DNA sequences also encode this same CDR3. The V call is TRBV29-1, the J call TRBJ1-2, with 9 positions matching TRBD1. The germline gives CDR1 SQVTM, CDR2 ANQGSEA. CDR3 length: 12 amino acids. The V and J ends lost 7 bases and 2 bases, in that order; junction bases with no gene match: 2. CDR3 in amino acids: CSGGQGNYGYTF. CDR3 sequence (DNA): TGCAGCGGGGGACAGGGAAACTATGGCTACACCTTC.

This clone was picked up a small number of times. The chain carries TRBV5-4 and TRBJ2-5, with D unresolved. V was pared by 4 bases and J by 4 bases, with 11 bases between. Germline V lookup: CDR1 SGHNT, CDR2 YYREEE (reference sequence). The CDR3 spans 13 residues. The DNA of the CDR3 is TGTGCCAGCAGCCCAGACCCGGTAGAGACCCAGTACTTC. As protein: CASSPDPVETQYF.

This clone was seen only a few times. The chain is built from TRBV2 and TRBJ2-1; TRBD2 aligns across 12 bases. V trimming: 5 bases; J trimming: 7 bases; junction bases outside the gene matches: 6. CDR1 is SNHLY, CDR2 FYNNEI, per germline. The CDR3 has 15 amino acids. CDR3 sequence (DNA): TGTGCCAGCAGTAAAGGACTAGCGGGAAAGAATGAGCAGTTCTTC. Amino acids: CASSKGLAGKNEQFF.

The chain has TRBV28 and TRBJ2-2, with D tentatively TRBD2 (6 bases). CDR1 and CDR2 (germline): MDHEN, SYDVKM. This CDR3 comprises 13 residues. Trimming took 2 bases from V and 7 from J, leaving 8 bases between them. CDR3 residues: CASSLDGGGELFF. The CDR3 DNA reads TGTGCCAGCAGTTTAGACGGGGGCGGGGAGCTGTTTTTT.